This entry describes one T cell receptor beta chain. This clonotype was seen a handful of times. Its specific antigen is unknown. Nothing much larger sits one base from this clone, and base qualities are not available. These data originate in a study of regulatory T cells in long-lasting Graves disease (dated by TCRdb to the early 2020s). Regarding the research as a whole: To count as having persistent Graves' disease, a patient had to have received antithyroid drug treatment for over 5 years with TSH receptor autoantibodies remaining persistently positive. TCR sequencing covered some 13 persistent and approximately 20 newly diagnosed Graves' disease patients, 33 samples in total. Antithyroid drugs had been taken for approximately 10 years on average by persistent Graves' disease patients in the clinical cohort. The study took place in China and was registered as a clinical trial. Persistent Graves' disease patients were compared with newly diagnosed Graves' disease patients by peripheral blood TCR sequencing and RNA sequencing.

The research as a whole found: TRBV28, TRBJ1-2 and TRBJ2-5 were preferentially used in persistent disease, while TRBV20-1 and TRBJ2-1 were favored in newly diagnosed disease. Only the TCR beta chain was sequenced and analyzed. Compared with newly diagnosed patients, persistent Graves' disease patients had lower TCR Shannon entropy and fewer highly expanded clones, which suggests clonal expansion. Because the primary lesion, thyroid tissue, could not be accessed, the study looked at peripheral blood alone. The authors noted that the small sample size was a limitation that may lower accuracy. Persistent patients shared more public clonotypes among themselves (around 2,500) than newly diagnosed patients did (more than 950).

The library was generated by multiplex PCR. Sequenced on an Illumina HiSeq 4000. iRepertoire HTBI primers and Arm-PCR amplification of CDR3 regions were used to construct TCR beta libraries. PCR products were gel purified before sequencing. Per the original workflow: Gene usage analysis of CDR3 amino acid clonotypes relied on the 60 or so TRBV and more than twelve TRBJ segments identified across samples. Filtered high-quality paired reads were merged into contigs using COPE and FqMerger. BLAST was used to align contigs to IMGT TRBV, TRBD and TRBJ reference genes, and CDR3 was defined according to IMGT. Any clonotype with a frequency above 0.1% was classified as a highly expanded clone. Repertoire diversity was measured by Shannon entropy, and V-J evenness by the Gini coefficient. Public clonotypes were defined as clonotypes shared by more than one individual. Through fastp at Q25 and MiXCR, TCRdb rebuilt clones from the public reads, retaining in-frame beta chains. Every CDR3 protein is listed once, alongside the most common genes and DNA of its rows. The V and J calls shown here were made by TCRdb, not taken from the authors' results. This sample holds 310,000 or so distinct CDR3 sequences; around 21% were observed only once. The ten biggest clones cover more than 55% of the sample.

Per the publication, the time point label means: persistent/refractory GD, antithyroid drugs over 5 years with positive TRAb. For both TCR sequencing and RNA sequencing, RNA was extracted from PBMCs using TRIzol. The diagnosis of Graves' disease followed American Thyroid Association guidelines. Recruitment of patients was carried out at an endocrinology department in Xi'an, China. Each patient gave approximately 10 milliliters of peripheral blood, collected in an EDTA anticoagulant tube. Ficoll Paque Plus density gradient separation was used to isolate PBMCs, and no further T cell sorting was performed. An Agilent 2100 Bioanalyzer and agarose gel were used to check RNA quality, and a NanoDrop 2000 was used to measure RNA concentration. The CDR3 goes from the cysteine to the phenylalanine over 14 residues. Here the CDR3 DNA is all that survives: 42 bases in frame from base 1. In the germline V gene, CDR1 corresponds to SGHTA and CDR2 to FQGNSA. V lost 7 bases and J lost 3 bases, and the count of bases not matched to a germline gene is 6.

The receptor was derived from a female donor with Graves disease. The sequenced sample was peripheral blood mononuclear cells (PBMCs), obtained when the disease was refractory, from a patient treated with antithyroid drugs. The sequence links TRBV7-2 to TRBJ2-7; 10 bases in the middle match TRBD1. The CDR3 amino acid sequence is: CASTPRDRGYEQYF. The sequence in DNA is TGTGCCAGCACACCCCGGGACAGGGGCTACGAGCAGTACTTC.